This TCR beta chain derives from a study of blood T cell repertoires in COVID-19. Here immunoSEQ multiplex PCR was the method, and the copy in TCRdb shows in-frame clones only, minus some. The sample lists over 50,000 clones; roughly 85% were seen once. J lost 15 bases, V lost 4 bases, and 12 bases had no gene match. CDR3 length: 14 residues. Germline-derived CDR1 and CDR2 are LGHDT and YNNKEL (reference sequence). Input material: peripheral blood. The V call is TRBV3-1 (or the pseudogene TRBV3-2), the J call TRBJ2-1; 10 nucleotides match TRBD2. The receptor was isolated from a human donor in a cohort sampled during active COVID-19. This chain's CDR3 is CASSLAASGSLLFF. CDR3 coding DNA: TGTGCCAGCAGCCTCGCGGCTAGCGGGAGTTTGTTGTTCTTC.